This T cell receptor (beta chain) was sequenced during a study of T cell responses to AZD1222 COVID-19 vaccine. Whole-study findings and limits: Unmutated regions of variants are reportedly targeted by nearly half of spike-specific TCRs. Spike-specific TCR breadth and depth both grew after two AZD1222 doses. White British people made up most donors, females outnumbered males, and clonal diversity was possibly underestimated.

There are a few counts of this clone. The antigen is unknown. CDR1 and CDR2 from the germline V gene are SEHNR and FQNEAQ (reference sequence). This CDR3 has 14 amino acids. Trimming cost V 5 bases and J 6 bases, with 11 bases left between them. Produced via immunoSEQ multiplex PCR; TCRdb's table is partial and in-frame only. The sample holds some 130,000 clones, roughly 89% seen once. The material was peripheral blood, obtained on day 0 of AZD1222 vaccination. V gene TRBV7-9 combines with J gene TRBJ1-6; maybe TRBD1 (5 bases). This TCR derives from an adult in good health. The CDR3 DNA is TGTGCCAGCAGCCTGGGGACGGCTAATTCACCCCTCCACTTT. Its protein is CASSLGTANSPLHF.